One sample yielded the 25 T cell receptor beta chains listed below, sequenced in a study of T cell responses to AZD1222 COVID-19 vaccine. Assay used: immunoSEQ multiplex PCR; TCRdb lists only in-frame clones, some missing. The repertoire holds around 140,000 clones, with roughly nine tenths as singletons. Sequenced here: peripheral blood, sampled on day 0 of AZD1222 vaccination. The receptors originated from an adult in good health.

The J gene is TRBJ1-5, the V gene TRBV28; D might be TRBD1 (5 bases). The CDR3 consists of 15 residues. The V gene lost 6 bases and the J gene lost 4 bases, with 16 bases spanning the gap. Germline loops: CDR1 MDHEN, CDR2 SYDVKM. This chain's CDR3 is CASRAGGIRNQPQHF. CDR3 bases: TGTGCCAGCAGGGCCGGGGGAATAAGGAATCAGCCCCAGCATTTT.

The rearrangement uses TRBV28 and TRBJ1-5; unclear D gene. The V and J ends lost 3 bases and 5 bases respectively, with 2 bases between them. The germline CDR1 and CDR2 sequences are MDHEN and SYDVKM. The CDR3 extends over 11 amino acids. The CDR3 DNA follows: TGTGCCAGCAGTTTGCATCAGCCCCAGCATTTT. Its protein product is CASSLHQPQHF.

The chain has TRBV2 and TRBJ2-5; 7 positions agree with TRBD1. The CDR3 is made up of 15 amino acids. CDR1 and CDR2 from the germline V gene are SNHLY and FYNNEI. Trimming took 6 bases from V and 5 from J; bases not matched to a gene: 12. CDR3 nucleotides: TGTGCCAGCAGCGCAAACAGGGGCCTTAGGGAGACCCAGTACTTC. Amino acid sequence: CASSANRGLRETQYF.

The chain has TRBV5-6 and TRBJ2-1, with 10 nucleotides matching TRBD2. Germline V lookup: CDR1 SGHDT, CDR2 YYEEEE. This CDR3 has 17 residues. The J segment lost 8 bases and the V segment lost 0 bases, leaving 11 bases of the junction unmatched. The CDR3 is CASSLAPASGSEYEQFF. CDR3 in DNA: TGTGCCAGCAGCTTGGCCCCGGCTAGCGGGAGCGAATATGAGCAGTTCTTC. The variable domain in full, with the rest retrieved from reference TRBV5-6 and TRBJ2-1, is DAGVTQSPTHLIKTRGQQVTLRCSPKSGHDTVSWYQQALGQGPQFIFQYYEEEERQRGNFPDRFSGHQFPNYSSELNVNALLLGDSALYLCASSLAPASGSEYEQFFGPGTRLTVL.

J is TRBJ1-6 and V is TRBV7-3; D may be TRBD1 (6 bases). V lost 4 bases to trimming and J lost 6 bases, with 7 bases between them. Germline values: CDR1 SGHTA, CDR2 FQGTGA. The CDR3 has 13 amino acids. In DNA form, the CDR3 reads TGTGCCAGCAGCTCAGGGGCTAATTCACCCCTCCACTTT. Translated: CASSSGANSPLHF.

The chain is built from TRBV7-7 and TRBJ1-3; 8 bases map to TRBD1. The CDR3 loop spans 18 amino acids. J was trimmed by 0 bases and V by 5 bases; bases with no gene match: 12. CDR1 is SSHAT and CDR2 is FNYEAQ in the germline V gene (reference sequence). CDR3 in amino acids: CASSNVQATGASGNTIYF. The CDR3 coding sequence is TGTGCCAGCAGCAACGTACAGGCGACAGGGGCCTCTGGAAACACCATATATTTT. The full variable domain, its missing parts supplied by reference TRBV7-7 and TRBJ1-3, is GAGVSQSPRYKVTKRGQDVTLRCDPISSHATLYWYQQALGQGPEFLTYFNYEAQPDKSGLPSDRFSAERPEGSISTLTIQRTEQRDSAMYRCASSNVQATGASGNTIYFGEGSWLTVV.

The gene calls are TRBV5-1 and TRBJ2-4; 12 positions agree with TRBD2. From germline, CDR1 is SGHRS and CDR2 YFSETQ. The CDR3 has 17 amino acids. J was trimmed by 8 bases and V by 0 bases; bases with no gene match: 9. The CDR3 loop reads CASSLVGLAGLADIQYF. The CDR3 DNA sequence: TGCGCCAGCAGCTTGGTAGGACTAGCGGGATTAGCAGACATTCAGTACTTC.

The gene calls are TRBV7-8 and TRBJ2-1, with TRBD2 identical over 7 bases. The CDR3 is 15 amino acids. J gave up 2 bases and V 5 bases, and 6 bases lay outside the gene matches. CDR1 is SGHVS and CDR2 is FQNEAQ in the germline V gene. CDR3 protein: CASSPASGPYNEQFF. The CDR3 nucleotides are TGTGCCAGCAGCCCAGCTAGCGGACCCTACAATGAGCAGTTCTTC.

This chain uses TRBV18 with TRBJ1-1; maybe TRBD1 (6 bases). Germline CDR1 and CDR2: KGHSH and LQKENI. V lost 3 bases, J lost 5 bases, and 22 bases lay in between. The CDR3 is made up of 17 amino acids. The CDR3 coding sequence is TGTGCCAGCTCACCCCGACGGACAGCGCCCTTGGGGACTGAAGCTTTCTTT. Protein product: CASSPRRTAPLGTEAFF. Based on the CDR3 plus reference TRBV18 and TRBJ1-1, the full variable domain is NAGVMQNPRHLVRRRGQEARLRCSPMKGHSHVYWYRQLPEEGLKFMVYLQKENIIDESGMPKERFSAEFPKEGPSILRIQQVVRGDSAAYFCASSPRRTAPLGTEAFFGQGTRLTVV.

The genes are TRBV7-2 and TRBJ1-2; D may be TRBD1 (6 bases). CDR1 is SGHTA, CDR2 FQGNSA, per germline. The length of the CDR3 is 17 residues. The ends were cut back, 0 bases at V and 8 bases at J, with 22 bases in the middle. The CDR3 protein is CASSLAGIGQTSGGYTF. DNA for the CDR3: TGTGCCAGCAGCTTAGCGGGAATCGGACAGACGTCAGGGGGCTACACCTTC. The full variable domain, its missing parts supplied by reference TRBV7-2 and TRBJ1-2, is GAGVSQSPSNKVTEKGKDVELRCDPISGHTALYWYRQSLGQGLEFLIYFQGNSAPDKSGLPSDRFSAERTGGSVSTLTIQRTQQEDSAVYLCASSLAGIGQTSGGYTFGSGTRLTVV.

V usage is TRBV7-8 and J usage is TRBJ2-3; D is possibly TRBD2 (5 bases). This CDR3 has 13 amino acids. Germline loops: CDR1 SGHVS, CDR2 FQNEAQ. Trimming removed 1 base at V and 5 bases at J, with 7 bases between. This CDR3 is CASSLGGRDTQYF. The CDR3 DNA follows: TGTGCCAGCAGCTTAGGCGGGCGAGATACGCAGTATTTT.

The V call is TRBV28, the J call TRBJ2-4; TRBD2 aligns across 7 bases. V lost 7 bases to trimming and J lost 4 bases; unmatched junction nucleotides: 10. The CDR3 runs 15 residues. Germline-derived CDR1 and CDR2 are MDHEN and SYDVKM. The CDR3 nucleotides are TGTGCCAGCACCCTGGGAGGGTCGCAGAAAAACATTCAGTACTTC. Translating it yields CASTLGGSQKNIQYF.

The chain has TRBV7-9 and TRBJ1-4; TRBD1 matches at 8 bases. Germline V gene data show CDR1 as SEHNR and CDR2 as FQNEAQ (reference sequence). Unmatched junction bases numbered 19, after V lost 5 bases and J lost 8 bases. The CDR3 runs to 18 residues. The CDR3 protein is CASSIRKGQGPVSEKLFF. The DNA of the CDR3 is TGTGCCAGCAGCATTCGCAAAGGACAGGGTCCTGTATCCGAAAAACTGTTTTTT. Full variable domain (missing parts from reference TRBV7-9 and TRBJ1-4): DTGVSQNPRHKITKRGQNVTFRCDPISEHNRLYWYRQTLGQGPEFLTYFQNEAQLEKSRLLSDRFSAERPKGSFSTLEIQRTEQGDSAMYLCASSIRKGQGPVSEKLFFGSGTQLSVL.

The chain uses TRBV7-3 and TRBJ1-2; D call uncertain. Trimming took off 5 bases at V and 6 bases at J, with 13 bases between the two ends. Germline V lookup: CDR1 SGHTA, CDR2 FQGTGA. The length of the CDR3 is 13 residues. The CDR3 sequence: CASSLGPRDGYTF. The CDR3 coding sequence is TGTGCCAGCAGCCTTGGGCCAAGGGATGGCTACACCTTC.

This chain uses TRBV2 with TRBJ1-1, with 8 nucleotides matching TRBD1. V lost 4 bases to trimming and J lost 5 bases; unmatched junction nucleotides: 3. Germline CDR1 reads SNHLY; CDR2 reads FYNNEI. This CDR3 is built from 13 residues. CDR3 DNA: TGTGCCAGCAGTGTAAGACAGGGGACTGAAGCTTTCTTT. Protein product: CASSVRQGTEAFF.

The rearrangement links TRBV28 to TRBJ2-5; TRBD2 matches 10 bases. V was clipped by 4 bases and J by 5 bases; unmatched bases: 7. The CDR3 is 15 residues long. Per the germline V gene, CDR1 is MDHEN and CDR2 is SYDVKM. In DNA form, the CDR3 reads TGTGCCAGCAGTTCCTCTAGCGGGAGTCTTGAGACCCAGTACTTC. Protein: CASSSSSGSLETQYF.

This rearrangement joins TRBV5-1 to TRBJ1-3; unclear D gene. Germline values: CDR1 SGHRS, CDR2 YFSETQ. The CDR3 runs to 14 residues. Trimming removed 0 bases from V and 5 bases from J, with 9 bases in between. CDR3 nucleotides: TGCGCCAGCAGCTTGGGGGGATTAAGAAACACCATATATTTT. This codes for CASSLGGLRNTIYF.

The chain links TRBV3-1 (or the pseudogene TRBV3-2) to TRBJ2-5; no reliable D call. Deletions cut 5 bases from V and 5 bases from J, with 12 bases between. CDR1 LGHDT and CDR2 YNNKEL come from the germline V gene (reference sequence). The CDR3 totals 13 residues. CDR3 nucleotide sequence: TGTGCCAGCAGCTATCGGTTGGGCGAGACCCAGTACTTC. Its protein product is CASSYRLGETQYF.

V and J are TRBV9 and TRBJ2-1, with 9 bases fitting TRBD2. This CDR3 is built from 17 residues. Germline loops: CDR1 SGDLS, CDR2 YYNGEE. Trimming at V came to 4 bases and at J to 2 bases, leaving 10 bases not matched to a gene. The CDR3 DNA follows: TGTGCCAGCAGCTTTAGTGGCGGGAGGGGGGCCTACAATGAGCAGTTCTTC. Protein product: CASSFSGGRGAYNEQFF.

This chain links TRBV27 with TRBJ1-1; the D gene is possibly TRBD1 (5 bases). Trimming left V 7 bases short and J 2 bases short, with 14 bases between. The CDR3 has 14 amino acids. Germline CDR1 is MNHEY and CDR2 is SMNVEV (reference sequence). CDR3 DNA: TGTGCCAGCAATACAATCCAGGGAAACACTGAAGCTTTCTTT. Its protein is CASNTIQGNTEAFF.

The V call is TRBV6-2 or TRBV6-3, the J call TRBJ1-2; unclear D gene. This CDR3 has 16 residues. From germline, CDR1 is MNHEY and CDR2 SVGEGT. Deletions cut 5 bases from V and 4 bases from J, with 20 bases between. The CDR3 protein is CASSLRQDSTLYGYTF. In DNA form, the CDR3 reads TGTGCCAGCAGTCTGCGACAAGACTCAACTCTCTATGGCTACACCTTC.

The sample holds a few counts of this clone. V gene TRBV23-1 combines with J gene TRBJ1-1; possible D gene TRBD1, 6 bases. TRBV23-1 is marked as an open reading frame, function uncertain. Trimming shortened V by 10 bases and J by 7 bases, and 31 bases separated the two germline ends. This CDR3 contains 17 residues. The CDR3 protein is CATLLRGPDSRCIEAFF. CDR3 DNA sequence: TGCGCCACTCTACTACGAGGGCCGGACAGTAGGTGTATTGAAGCTTTCTTT.

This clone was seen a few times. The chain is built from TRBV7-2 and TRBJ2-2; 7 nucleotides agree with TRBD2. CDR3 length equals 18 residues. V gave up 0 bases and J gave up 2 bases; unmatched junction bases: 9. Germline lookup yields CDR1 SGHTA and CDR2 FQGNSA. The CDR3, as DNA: TGTGCCAGCAGCTTAGCATCCAATCCGGGAGGCAACACCGGGGAGCTGTTTTTT. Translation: CASSLASNPGGNTGELFF. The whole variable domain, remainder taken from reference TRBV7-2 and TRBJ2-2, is GAGVSQSPSNKVTEKGKDVELRCDPISGHTALYWYRQSLGQGLEFLIYFQGNSAPDKSGLPSDRFSAERTGGSVSTLTIQRTQQEDSAVYLCASSLASNPGGNTGELFFGEGSRLTVL.

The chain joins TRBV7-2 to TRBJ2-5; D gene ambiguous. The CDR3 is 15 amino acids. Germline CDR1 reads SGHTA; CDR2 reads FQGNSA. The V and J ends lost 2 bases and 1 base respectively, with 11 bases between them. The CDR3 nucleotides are TGTGCCAGCAGCTTATATGTAGGGTTCCAAGAGACCCAGTACTTC. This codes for CASSLYVGFQETQYF.

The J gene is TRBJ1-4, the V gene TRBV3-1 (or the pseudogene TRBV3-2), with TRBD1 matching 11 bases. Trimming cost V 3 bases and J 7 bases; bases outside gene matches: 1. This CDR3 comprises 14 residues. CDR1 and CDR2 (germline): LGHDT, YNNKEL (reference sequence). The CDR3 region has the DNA TGTGCCAGCAGCCAGGACAGGGGGCTTGAAAAACTGTTTTTT. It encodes CASSQDRGLEKLFF.